The next 7 T cell receptor beta chains were all read from a single sample in a study of tumor and adjacent non-tumor tissue in lung cancer. The template was RNA from unsorted bulk tissue. A modified ARM-PCR protocol with three rounds of nested PCR amplified TCRbeta. Using its own MiXCR run on the multiplex PCR reads, TCRdb lists one record per CDR3 protein. The sample includes more than 120,000 distinct CDR3 sequences, about 71% of them seen just once. The specimen was lung tumor tissue. These receptors were taken from a man aged 55-75 years with small cell lung cancer.

This chain links TRBV9 with TRBJ2-3; 11 bases match TRBD2. Germline V gives CDR1 SGDLS, CDR2 YYNGEE. The CDR3 runs to 15 residues. The V segment lost 6 bases and the J segment 0 bases; nucleotides outside the gene matches: 3. The chain's CDR3 is CASNRLAGSTDTQYF. In DNA, the CDR3 is TGTGCCAGCAACAGACTAGCGGGAAGCACAGATACGCAGTATTTT.

This clonotype qualifies as medium-sized. J is TRBJ2-5 and V is TRBV20-1; the match to TRBD1 covers 11 bases. CDR3 length: 16 residues. With V trimmed by 0 bases and J by 5 bases, 8 bases remained unmatched. Per germline, CDR1 DFQATT and CDR2 SNEGSKA (reference sequence). The CDR3 DNA reads TGCAGTGCTAGAGAGGACAGGGGGCGATCGGAGGAGACCCAGTACTTC. Translated, it gives CSAREDRGRSEETQYF.

A few counts support this clonotype. The chain links TRBV11-3 to TRBJ1-1; D ambiguous. CDR1 SGHNT and CDR2 YENEEA come from the germline V gene. V was clipped by 1 base and J by 5 bases, with 11 bases between them. The CDR3 totals 14 residues. In nucleotides, the CDR3 is TGTGCCAGCAGCTTAGTATTGCTTGATACTGAAGCTTTCTTT. Its protein product is CASSLVLLDTEAFF.

About this clonotype: At one end the junction does not follow the germline gene, possibly because of a read error. The chain is built from TRBV5-4 and TRBJ2-7; 9 bases are shared with TRBD1. The germline gives CDR1 SGHNT, CDR2 YYREEE (reference sequence). The CDR3 loop spans 14 amino acids. CDR3 DNA: TGTGTCAGCAGCCATCCAGGGACAGGGCACGAGCAGTACTTC. It specifies CVSSHPGTGHEQYF.

This clonotype was recorded a few times. The chain couples TRBV6-6 to TRBJ2-5; 7 nucleotides align to TRBD1. The CDR3 length is 13 residues. Germline trimming cut 8 bases from V and 1 base from J; bases unmatched to any gene: 4. Germline V gene sequence: CDR1 MNHNY, CDR2 SVGAGI (reference sequence). The CDR3 reads CASAGQVQETQYF. The DNA for the CDR3 is TGTGCCAGCGCCGGACAGGTCCAAGAGACCCAGTACTTC.

A remark on this clonotype: It may be a read error: a sequence one base away is much more abundant. The V call is TRBV20-1, the J call TRBJ1-3; 7 bases match TRBD1. The germline V gene encodes CDR1 DFQATT and CDR2 SNEGSKA (reference sequence). The CDR3 runs 14 residues. CDR3 in DNA: TGCAGTACTAGAGACAGGGTCTCTGGAAACACCATATATTTT. It yields the protein CSTRDRVSGNTIYF.

Concerning this clonotype: A junction boundary mismatches the germline segment, possibly from a read error. The J gene is TRBJ1-6, the V gene TRBV6-1; D is uncertain. Germline V gene lookup returns CDR1 MNHNS and CDR2 SASEGT. CDR3 size: 15 residues. The CDR3 sequence: CASSSVTLGGSPLHF. DNA for the CDR3: TGTGCGAGCAGTTCGGTGACACTCGGAGGATCACCCCTCCACTTT.